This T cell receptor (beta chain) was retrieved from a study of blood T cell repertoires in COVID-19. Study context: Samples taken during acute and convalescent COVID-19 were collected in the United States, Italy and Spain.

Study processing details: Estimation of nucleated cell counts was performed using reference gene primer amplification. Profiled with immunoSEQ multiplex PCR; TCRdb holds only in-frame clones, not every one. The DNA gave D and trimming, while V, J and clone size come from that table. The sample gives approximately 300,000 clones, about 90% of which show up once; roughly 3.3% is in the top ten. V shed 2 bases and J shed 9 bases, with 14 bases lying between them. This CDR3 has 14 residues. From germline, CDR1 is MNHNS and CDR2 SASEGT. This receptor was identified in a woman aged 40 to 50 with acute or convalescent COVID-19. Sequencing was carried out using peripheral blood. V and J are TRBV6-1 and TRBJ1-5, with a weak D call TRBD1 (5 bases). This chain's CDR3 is CASSEMWGDGPQHF. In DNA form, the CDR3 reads TGTGCCAGCAGTGAAATGTGGGGCGATGGGCCCCAGCATTTT.